The 32 T cell receptor beta chains given below trace back to one sample, sequenced in a study of chemoradiotherapy in HPV16-positive cancers. Sequencing was performed with immunoSEQ multiplex PCR; in TCRdb, only in-frame clones are kept and a portion is missing. The sample consists of 9,500 to 15,000 clones, more than 85% of them appearing once. The specimen was blood, collected from a patient who underwent chemoradiotherapy. The source of these receptors is a human donor with HPV-associated anogenital cancer.

The chain combines TRBV5-4 with TRBJ1-3; no clear D gene. The V gene lost 9 bases and the J gene lost 0 bases, with 10 bases spanning the gap. The CDR3 is 13 residues long. Germline V gene data show CDR1 as SGHNT and CDR2 as YYREEE (reference sequence). For the CDR3, the DNA is TGTGCCACTTCCGAGGGCTCTGGAAACACCATATATTTT. As protein: CATSEGSGNTIYF.

This sequence joins TRBV30 and TRBJ1-1; a possible D gene is TRBD1 (6 bases). The CDR3 consists of 13 residues. Trimming cost V 4 bases and J 3 bases, with 12 bases left between them. The V gene's germline CDR1 is GTSNPN and CDR2 SVGIG (reference sequence). The CDR3 sequence: CAWNRGRDTEAFF. CDR3 nucleotide sequence: TGTGCCTGGAATAGGGGGAGGGACACTGAAGCTTTCTTT.

V is TRBV7-7 and J is TRBJ2-7, with D maybe TRBD1 (6 bases). The germline V and J ends were trimmed by 0 bases and 12 bases, with 15 bases remaining between them. The CDR3 is 13 amino acids. Germline CDR1 reads SSHAT; CDR2 reads FNYEAQ (reference sequence). The CDR3 DNA is TGTGCCAGCAGCTTAGCCCGGGACACCGAACGGTACTTC. It yields the protein CASSLARDTERYF.

This clone was observed a single time. The chain uses TRBV5-1 and TRBJ2-6; TRBD1 matches at 7 bases. The CDR3 runs to 16 residues. Germline lookup yields CDR1 SGHRS and CDR2 YFSETQ. V lost 4 bases to trimming and J lost 4 bases; unmatched junction nucleotides: 8. The CDR3 loop reads CASSQGTAGGANVLTF. In nucleotides, the CDR3 is TGCGCCAGCAGCCAGGGGACAGCCGGGGGGGCCAACGTCCTGACTTTC.

The chain carries TRBV30 and TRBJ1-2; 7 bases are a match to TRBD1. With V trimmed by 3 bases and J by 3 bases, 10 bases remained unmatched. This CDR3 is 15 amino acids long. The V gene's germline CDR1 is GTSNPN and CDR2 SVGIG (reference sequence). This CDR3 is CAWSLGGTAHYGYTF. DNA for the CDR3: TGTGCCTGGAGCCTAGGAGGGACAGCCCACTATGGCTACACCTTC.

The chain couples TRBV7-2 to TRBJ2-5; tentatively, D is TRBD2 (6 bases). Germline lookup yields CDR1 SGHTA and CDR2 FQGNSA. There are 14 residues in the CDR3. V was cut by 8 bases and J by 2 bases, with 15 bases left in between. CDR3 sequence (DNA): TGTGCCAGCTTACCGGGGGTGGCTCAAGAGACCCAGTACTTC. Protein: CASLPGVAQETQYF.

V and J are TRBV5-1 and TRBJ1-2; 12 bases map to TRBD1. The germline gives CDR1 SGHRS, CDR2 YFSETQ. Trimming at V came to 2 bases and at J to 8 bases, leaving 7 bases not matched to a gene. The CDR3 sequence is 15 residues long. CDR3 sequence: CASSLSGQGADGYTF. CDR3 DNA sequence: TGCGCCAGCAGCTTATCGGGACAGGGGGCAGACGGCTACACCTTC.

This rearrangement joins TRBV5-8 to TRBJ1-4; the D gene is possibly TRBD1 (6 bases). V dropped 4 bases and J dropped 8 bases, with 15 bases sitting between them. This CDR3 is built from 14 residues. Per the germline V gene, CDR1 is SGHTS and CDR2 is YDEGEE. DNA of the CDR3: TGTGCCAGCAGCCGGCCGTGGGGGCGGGAAAAACTGTTTTTT. As protein: CASSRPWGREKLFF.

The chain carries TRBV5-5 and TRBJ1-3; D is perhaps TRBD1 (5 bases). Germline lookup yields CDR1 SGHKS and CDR2 YYEKEE (reference sequence). The CDR3 extends over 16 amino acids. Trimming removed 1 base from V and 3 bases from J, with 14 bases in between. The CDR3 DNA is TGTGCCAGCAGCTTGAAGCAGGGAAACGGTGGAAACACCATATATTTT. It codes for CASSLKQGNGGNTIYF. Filled out from reference TRBV5-5 and TRBJ1-3, the complete variable domain reads DAGVTQSPTHLIKTRGQQVTLRCSPISGHKSVSWYQQVLGQGPQFIFQYYEKEERGRGNFPDRFSARQFPNYSSELNVNALLLGDSALYLCASSLKQGNGGNTIYFGEGSWLTVV.

This sequence joins TRBV5-4 and TRBJ1-2, with 7 bases fitting TRBD1. V dropped 3 bases and J dropped 7; count of bases not matched to a gene: 12. Germline values: CDR1 SGHNT, CDR2 YYREEE (reference sequence). The CDR3 contains 15 residues. The CDR3, as DNA: TGTGCCAGCAGCTCCCAGAACGACAGGGAGGCTGGCTACACCTTC. As protein: CASSSQNDREAGYTF.

The V call is TRBV20-1, the J call TRBJ2-1; D remains unclear. Germline V gives CDR1 DFQATT, CDR2 SNEGSKA (reference sequence). The CDR3 is 11 amino acids. V gave up 1 base and J gave up 10 bases, with 8 bases separating them. DNA of the CDR3: TGCAGTGCTAGAGTCCCTATCGAGCAGTTCTTC. It yields the protein CSARVPIEQFF.

This clone appeared once. The J gene is TRBJ1-4, the V gene TRBV7-9, with 10 bases fitting TRBD1. The J segment lost 6 bases and the V segment lost 1 base, leaving 2 bases of the junction unmatched. This CDR3 is built from 15 residues. Germline-derived CDR1 and CDR2 are SEHNR and FQNEAQ (reference sequence). The chain's CDR3 is CASSLDGTGDEKLFF. The CDR3 nucleotides read TGTGCCAGCAGCTTAGACGGGACAGGGGATGAAAAACTGTTTTTT.

The J gene is TRBJ1-3, the V gene TRBV18; D is possibly TRBD1 (5 bases). The CDR3 totals 17 residues. V lost 3 bases and J 0 bases, leaving 15 bases between the germline ends. CDR1 and CDR2 from the germline V gene are KGHSH and LQKENI. In nucleotides, the CDR3 is TGTGCCAGCTCACCGACGTCCGGGACGGCCTCTGGAAACACCATATATTTT. It specifies CASSPTSGTASGNTIYF.

This clone was recorded a few times. The V and J genes are TRBV19 and TRBJ1-2; D not certain. Between the trimmed V and J ends, which lost 3 bases and 4 bases, there was a span of 9 bases. CDR1 is LNHDA and CDR2 is SQIVND in the germline V gene (reference sequence). The CDR3 is 13 residues long. CDR3 DNA: TGTGCCAGTAGTATTACCGGGAGCTATGGCTACACCTTC. Residues: CASSITGSYGYTF.

The chain employs TRBV7-9 and TRBJ2-1, with D hard to call. The V end was cut by 0 bases, the J end by 0 bases, with 6 bases between. The germline gives CDR1 SEHNR, CDR2 FQNEAQ (reference sequence). The CDR3 has 15 residues. In nucleotides, the CDR3 is TGTGCCAGCAGCTTAGCGGAGAGCTCCTACAATGAGCAGTTCTTC. Translating gives CASSLAESSYNEQFF.

This clone was detected only once. This chain connects TRBV7-9 to TRBJ2-1, with 12 bases aligning to TRBD1. The CDR3 consists of 17 residues. Germline CDR1 and CDR2: SEHNR and FQNEAQ (reference sequence). The ends lost 4 bases at V and 7 bases at J; junction bases unmatched: 11. In DNA, the CDR3 is TGTGCCAGCAGCTCCCACGGGACAGGGGGCGGGATAAATGAGCAGTTCTTC. Amino acids: CASSSHGTGGGINEQFF.

The chain couples TRBV29-1 to TRBJ2-1; unclear D gene. V was shortened by 1 base and J by 3 bases, with 10 bases between the two germline ends. Germline V gene lookup returns CDR1 SQVTM and CDR2 ANQGSEA. The CDR3 contains 14 residues. CDR3 bases: TGCAGCGTTGAAGGAGGCCCGATCTACAATGAGCAGTTCTTC. Translated: CSVEGGPIYNEQFF.

This chain links TRBV28 with TRBJ1-4, with 7 bases fitting TRBD1. The V gene's germline CDR1 is MDHEN and CDR2 SYDVKM. The CDR3 extends over 15 amino acids. The V gene end was trimmed by 0 bases and the J gene end by 8 bases; junction bases not matched to a gene: 6. The DNA of the CDR3 is TGTGCCAGCAGTTTATGGACAGGGCTGGGAGAAAAACTGTTTTTT. Amino acids: CASSLWTGLGEKLFF.

With respect to this clone: Compared with germline, one end of the junction differs, possibly owing to a read error. The chain combines TRBV6-4 with TRBJ1-5; D unclear. The CDR3 consists of 11 residues. The V gene's germline CDR1 is MRHNA and CDR2 SNTAGT. DNA of the CDR3: TGCCCAATTTATAGCAATCAGCCCCAGCATTTT. The encoded protein is CPIYSNQPQHF.

This sequence joins TRBV7-9 and TRBJ2-7, with TRBD2 as a possible D gene (6 bases). V lost 2 bases, J lost 9 bases, and 11 bases lay in between. Germline CDR1 and CDR2: SEHNR and FQNEAQ (reference sequence). This CDR3 comprises 12 residues. The chain's CDR3 is CASSLSAGGQYF. The CDR3 DNA is TGTGCCAGCAGCTTAAGCGCCGGGGGGCAGTACTTC.

This sequence joins TRBV10-2 and TRBJ2-7; TRBD2 agrees at 8 bases. V shed 8 bases and J 6 bases; nucleotides not matched to a gene: 6. CDR1 is WSHSY, CDR2 SAAADI, per germline. The CDR3 length is 12 residues. The CDR3 DNA reads TGCGCCAGCTCATCGGGGGGGGGCGAGCAGTACGTC. Its protein is CASSSGGGEQYV.

V usage is TRBV2 and J usage is TRBJ1-1; D is ambiguous. This CDR3 spans 14 amino acids. V lost 3 bases, J lost 0 bases, and 8 bases lay in between. CDR1 is SNHLY, CDR2 FYNNEI, per germline. The CDR3 DNA reads as TGTGCCAGCAGTGATTTTATAATGAACACTGAAGCTTTCTTT. Protein product: CASSDFIMNTEAFF. Variable domain in full (rest from reference TRBV2 and TRBJ1-1): EPEVTQTPSHQVTQMGQEVILRCVPISNHLYFYWYRQILGQKVEFLVSFYNNEISEKSEIFDDQFSVERPDGSNFTLKIRSTKLEDSAMYFCASSDFIMNTEAFFGQGTRLTVV.

The rearrangement uses TRBV7-8 and TRBJ1-2, with D perhaps matching TRBD1 (5 bases). Looked up from germline, CDR1 is SGHVS and CDR2 is FQNEAQ. Trimming left V 1 base short and J 4 bases short, with 16 bases between. The CDR3 length is 16 residues. In DNA, the CDR3 is TGTGCCAGCAGCTTAGTGATGGGGGGGAGTACCTATGGCTACACCTTC. As protein: CASSLVMGGSTYGYTF.

This clone was observed a single time. V is TRBV11-1 and J is TRBJ2-3; tentatively, D is TRBD1 or TRBD2 (7 bases each). CDR1 and CDR2 (germline): SGHAT, FQDESV (reference sequence). CDR3 length: 16 residues. V lost 5 bases, J lost 3 bases, and 18 bases lay in between. This CDR3 is CASSPGGNRGTDTQYF. Here the CDR3 DNA reads TGTGCCAGCAGCCCGGGAGGTAACAGGGGAACAGATACGCAGTATTTT. The whole variable domain, filled in from reference TRBV11-1 and TRBJ2-3, reads EAEVAQSPRYKITEKSQAVAFWCDPISGHATLYWYRQILGQGPELLVQFQDESVVDDSQLPKDRFSAERLKGVDSTLKIQPAELGDSAMYLCASSPGGNRGTDTQYFGPGTRLTVL.

This chain uses TRBV2 with TRBJ2-7; D could derive from TRBD1 or TRBD2 (6 bases each). V gave up 7 bases and J gave up 5 bases, with 21 bases separating them. Looked up from germline, CDR1 is SNHLY and CDR2 is FYNNEI. The CDR3 is 15 amino acids. DNA of the CDR3: TGTGCCAGCACGGGGGTAGGGGGGACTCGGGACGAGCAGTACGTC. It codes for CASTGVGGTRDEQYV.

This rearrangement joins TRBV11-2 to TRBJ2-1; D is undetermined. This CDR3 contains 15 residues. Germline assignment: CDR1 SGHAT and CDR2 FQNNGV. With 1 base removed from V and 5 bases from J, the gap between germline ends came to 12 bases. The CDR3 sequence: CASSLAGGFNNEQFF. The CDR3 DNA reads TGTGCCAGCAGCTTAGCTGGTGGTTTCAACAATGAGCAGTTCTTC. Combining the CDR3 with reference TRBV11-2 and TRBJ2-1 gives the whole variable domain EAGVAQSPRYKIIEKRQSVAFWCNPISGHATLYWYQQILGQGPKLLIQFQNNGVVDDSQLPKDRFSAERLKGVDSTLKIQPAKLEDSAVYLCASSLAGGFNNEQFFGPGTRLTVL.

V usage is TRBV7-6 and J usage is TRBJ2-7, with 9 bases that match TRBD1. The CDR3 is made up of 13 amino acids. From germline, CDR1 is SGHVS and CDR2 FNYEAQ. V shed 2 bases and J 5 bases; nucleotides not matched to a gene: 1. The CDR3 reads CASSLTGGHEQYV. In DNA form, the CDR3 reads TGTGCCAGCAGCTTAACAGGGGGCCACGAGCAGTACGTC.

This clone was observed a single time. The rearrangement links TRBV7-9 to TRBJ2-2; D is perhaps TRBD2 (6 bases). Germline CDR1 SEHNR, CDR2 FQNEAQ (reference sequence). The CDR3 is 14 amino acids. V lost 5 bases, J lost 7 bases, and 14 bases lay in between. The CDR3 DNA reads TGTGCCAGCAGCCCTCGCCGGGGGATCGGGGAGCTGTTTTTT. This sequence encodes CASSPRRGIGELFF.

The J gene is TRBJ2-1, the V gene TRBV5-8, with 15 bases aligning to TRBD2. Germline trimming cut 4 bases from V and 4 bases from J; bases unmatched to any gene: 3. This CDR3 is 16 amino acids long. Germline CDR1 reads SGHTS; CDR2 reads YDEGEE. The DNA for the CDR3 is TGTGCCAGCAGCATCGGACTAGCGGGGGGGTACAATGAGCAGTTCTTC. As protein: CASSIGLAGGYNEQFF.

The V gene is TRBV10-1, the J gene TRBJ2-7, with 8 bases identical to TRBD1. Germline lookup yields CDR1 WNHNN and CDR2 SYGVQD (reference sequence). V shed 6 bases and J 6 bases; nucleotides not matched to a gene: 25. The CDR3 is 19 amino acids. CDR3 DNA sequence: TGCGCCAGCAGGATTCGGCAGGGGGCTTTGGACCCCGCAACCGGCGAGCAGTACGTC. This sequence encodes CASRIRQGALDPATGEQYV.

The chain has TRBV19 and TRBJ2-5; possibly TRBD1 or TRBD2 for D (5 bases each). Germline lookup yields CDR1 LNHDA and CDR2 SQIVND (reference sequence). The CDR3 is 12 amino acids. V dropped 6 bases and J dropped 7 bases, with 12 bases sitting between them. The CDR3 DNA is TGTGCCAGTAGCGAGGGGCCCGGGACCCAGTACTTC. This sequence encodes CASSEGPGTQYF.

This chain uses TRBV6-1 with TRBJ1-2; 9 bases agree with TRBD1. CDR3 length: 18 amino acids. Germline trimming cut 2 bases from V and 6 bases from J; bases unmatched to any gene: 16. The germline gives CDR1 MNHNS, CDR2 SASEGT. The DNA for the CDR3 is TGTGCCAGCAGTGAATGGCGTAGTCAGACAGGGGGAAGAAATGGCTACACCTTC. Translation gives CASSEWRSQTGGRNGYTF.